The rows below give T cell receptor beta chains drawn from one sample of a study of T cells expressing NK-cell markers. One entry per CDR3 protein, without DNA, is what TCRdb gives after re-calling the 5' RACE reads. Found here are some 440,000 distinct CDR3 sequences; the top ten clones hold about 1.5%. Sequenced input: blood T cells: a sorted CD56 or NKG2C T cell subset, CD4+ or CD8+ T cells, or bulk PBMC T cells (not recorded which). The receptors were sampled from a woman in her fifties or sixties in good health. The CDR3 runs from the conserved cysteine through the conserved F or W.

v_call	j_call	cdr3_length	cdr3_aa
TRBV24-1	TRBJ2-2	18	CATGGGRLAGENTGELFF
TRBV19	TRBJ1-3	18	CASRGVRGAMTSGNTIYF
TRBV20-1	TRBJ1-6	15	CSARARDGASSPLHF
TRBV7-3	TRBJ2-1	13	CASSFQGANEQFF
TRBV5-1	TRBJ1-2	14	CASSPEGQVYGYTF
TRBV4-1	TRBJ2-1	16	CASSQEASGTYNEQFF
TRBV4-1	TRBJ2-1	13	CASSQVGRIDKFF
TRBV7-9	TRBJ1-1	15	CASSPSSRTNTEAFF
TRBV5-1	TRBJ2-1	15	CASSPSTGKDNEQFF
TRBV12-3/TRBV12-4	TRBJ1-1	14	CASRPSSGSTEAFF
TRBV28	TRBJ1-4	15	CASRRQGPQGEKLFF
TRBV20-1	TRBJ2-1	14	CSVRLAGSFYEQFF
TRBV5-1	TRBJ2-7	16	CASSDPGRGSSYEQYF
TRBV5-1	TRBJ2-3	13	CASSLVLKDTQYF
TRBV10-3	TRBJ1-4	15	CAISESGTGSQKLFF
TRBV6-5	TRBJ1-1	13	CASVGQGDTEAFF
TRBV24-1	TRBJ2-1	17	CATSDHFWGRASDEQFF
TRBV5-1	TRBJ2-2	17	CASSYFPGTNYTGELFF
TRBV10-3	TRBJ2-2	11	CAISQGGELFF
TRBV5-1	TRBJ1-6	14	CASRSNGGNSPLHF
TRBV2	TRBJ2-1	17	CASRKEGLAGSYNEQFF
TRBV12-3/TRBV12-4	TRBJ2-1	12	CASRVGRYEQFF
TRBV5-1	TRBJ2-2	16	CASSLSSGARGGELFF
TRBV7-9	TRBJ2-7	15	CASSLSAGSSYEQYF